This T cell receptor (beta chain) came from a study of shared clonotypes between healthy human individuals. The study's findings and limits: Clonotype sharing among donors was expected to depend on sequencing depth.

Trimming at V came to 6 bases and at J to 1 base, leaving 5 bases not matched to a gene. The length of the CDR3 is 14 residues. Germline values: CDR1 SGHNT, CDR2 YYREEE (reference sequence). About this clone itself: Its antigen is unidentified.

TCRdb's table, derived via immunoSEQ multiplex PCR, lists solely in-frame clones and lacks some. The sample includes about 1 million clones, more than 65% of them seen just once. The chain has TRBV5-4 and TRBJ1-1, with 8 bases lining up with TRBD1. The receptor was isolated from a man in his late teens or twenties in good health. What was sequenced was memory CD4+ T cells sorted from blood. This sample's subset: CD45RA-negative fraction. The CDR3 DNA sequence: TGTGCCAGCAAAAGGACAGGGAAGAACACTGAAGCTTTCTTT. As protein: CASKRTGKNTEAFF. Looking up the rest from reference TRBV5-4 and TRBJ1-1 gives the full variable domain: ETGVTQSPTHLIKTRGQQVTLRCSSQSGHNTVSWYQQALGQGPQFIFQYYREEENGRGNFPPRFSGLQFPNYSSELNVNALELDDSALYLCASKRTGKNTEAFFGQGTRLTVV.